These 30 T cell receptor beta chains came from one sample sequenced in a study of blood T cell repertoires in COVID-19. Profiling relied on immunoSEQ multiplex PCR, and the TCRdb table lists in-frame clones only, not all of them. The sample shows about 180,000 clones, roughly 78% of them seen only once. The sample consisted of peripheral blood. Receptors were obtained from a man in his 70s with active or convalescent COVID-19.

This chain links TRBV7-6 with TRBJ2-1; D possibly corresponds to TRBD2 (5 bases). This CDR3 is built from 14 residues. Germline V CDR1 and CDR2: SGHVS, FNYEAQ. V lost 5 bases, J lost 9 bases, and 17 bases lay in between. The CDR3 sequence is CASSRLGEWGEQFF. CDR3 nucleotides: TGTGCCAGCAGCCGGCTCGGGGAGTGGGGTGAGCAGTTCTTC.

The chain carries TRBV27 and TRBJ2-1, with 8 nucleotides matching TRBD1. This CDR3 spans 15 amino acids. Losses at the gene ends were 3 bases for V and 8 bases for J; bases not matched to a gene: 9. Germline loops: CDR1 MNHEY, CDR2 SMNVEV (reference sequence). The CDR3 region has the DNA TGTGCCAGCAGTTTGCCGGGGCAGGGGGCCGATGAGCAGTTCTTC. It translates to CASSLPGQGADEQFF.

The chain combines TRBV3-1 (or the pseudogene TRBV3-2) with TRBJ2-5, with TRBD1 identical over 9 bases. The J segment lost 3 bases and the V segment lost 3 bases, leaving 5 bases of the junction unmatched. Germline V gene sequence: CDR1 LGHDT, CDR2 YNNKEL (reference sequence). The CDR3 has 15 residues. This CDR3 reads CASSQWDREEETQYF. CDR3 DNA: TGTGCCAGCAGCCAGTGGGACAGGGAGGAAGAGACCCAGTACTTC.

The chain is built from TRBV6-5 and TRBJ2-3; TRBD1 aligns across 9 bases. Germline assignment: CDR1 MNHEY and CDR2 SVGAGI. Trimming cost V 6 bases and J 2 bases; bases outside gene matches: 3. The CDR3 has 14 amino acids. The CDR3 DNA is TGTGCCAGCAGCGACAGGGGGAACACAGATACGCAGTATTTT. Translating it yields CASSDRGNTDTQYF.

This chain connects TRBV6-1 to TRBJ2-5; TRBD2 matches at 14 bases. With 2 bases clipped from V and 4 bases from J, the junction kept 3 bases outside the gene matches. The CDR3 runs to 16 residues. Per the germline V gene, CDR1 is MNHNS and CDR2 is SASEGT. The DNA of the CDR3 is TGTGCCAGCAGTGAACGGGGACTAGCGGGAGTAGAGACCCAGTACTTC. This sequence encodes CASSERGLAGVETQYF.

This chain's CDR3 is CASSPTGTGRGNTIYF. The CDR3 DNA follows: TGTGCCAGCAGCCCTACCGGGACAGGGCGCGGAAACACCATATATTTT. V is TRBV6-2 or TRBV6-3 and J is TRBJ1-3; TRBD1 matches 9 bases. Germline loops: CDR1 MNHEY, CDR2 SVGEGT. This CDR3 spans 16 amino acids. With 6 bases clipped from V and 4 bases from J, the junction kept 10 bases outside the gene matches.

The rearrangement joins TRBV7-8 to TRBJ2-5; 7 positions match TRBD1. Germline V gene lookup returns CDR1 SGHVS and CDR2 FQNEAQ. Germline trimming cut 3 bases from V and 7 bases from J; bases unmatched to any gene: 11. CDR3 length equals 15 residues. This CDR3 is CASSFRFTGEGTQYF. CDR3 DNA: TGTGCCAGCAGCTTCCGTTTTACAGGGGAAGGGACCCAGTACTTC.

V usage is TRBV7-3 and J usage is TRBJ2-2; no firm D call. Germline-derived CDR1 and CDR2 are SGHTA and FQGTGA. The CDR3 is 16 residues long. The ends were cut back, 5 bases at V and 6 bases at J, with 19 bases in the middle. The CDR3 DNA reads as TGTGCCAGCAGCCCCAACCCCACGGTGGAGCCCGGGGAGCTGTTTTTT. It translates to CASSPNPTVEPGELFF.

This chain links TRBV2 with TRBJ1-2; TRBD1 might be the D (6 bases). This CDR3 is 16 amino acids long. Germline V CDR1 and CDR2: SNHLY, FYNNEI. The V end was cut by 6 bases, the J end by 4 bases, with 21 bases between. The CDR3 region is CASSRDRGAGGYGYTF. The CDR3 DNA is TGTGCCAGCAGCCGGGATCGGGGGGCGGGCGGCTATGGCTACACCTTC.

This clone was picked up one time. This chain links TRBV18 with TRBJ2-6, with 8 bases identical to TRBD1. Germline lookup yields CDR1 KGHSH and CDR2 LQKENI. The CDR3 covers 18 residues. J lost 0 bases, V lost 3 bases, and 7 bases had no gene match. The CDR3 DNA sequence: TGTGCCAGCTCACCCAACGCAGGGGGCATCTCTGGGGCCAACGTCCTGACTTTC. Its protein is CASSPNAGGISGANVLTF.

CDR3 amino acids: CASSLDSWVDQPQHF. CDR3 DNA sequence: TGCGCCAGCAGCTTGGACAGTTGGGTTGATCAGCCCCAGCATTTT. The chain links TRBV5-1 to TRBJ1-5; D call uncertain. V was clipped by 0 bases and J by 5 bases, with 12 bases between them. The CDR3 is 15 residues long. CDR1 SGHRS and CDR2 YFSETQ come from the germline V gene.

The gene calls are TRBV5-6 and TRBJ1-2; TRBD1 is a possible D gene (5 bases). V lost 7 bases and J 7 bases, leaving 14 bases between the germline ends. The CDR3 consists of 12 residues. The V gene's germline CDR1 is SGHDT and CDR2 YYEEEE. In nucleotides, the CDR3 is TGTGCCAGCCGGTGGGGGGAAGCTGGCTACACCTTC. It codes for CASRWGEAGYTF.

This chain connects TRBV4-1 to TRBJ2-7; D possibly corresponds to TRBD2 (5 bases). V shed 1 base and J shed 5 bases, with 18 bases lying between them. The germline CDR1 and CDR2 sequences are MGHRA and YSYEKL. The CDR3 contains 16 residues. DNA for the CDR3: TGCGCCAGCAGCCAAGGTCCCCTTCTGTCTAGCAACGAGCAGTACTTC. It translates to CASSQGPLLSSNEQYF.

The rearrangement links TRBV19 to TRBJ1-2; 8 bases are a match to TRBD1. V shed 3 bases, J shed 5 bases, and the junction held 8 bases outside the gene matches. Per the germline V gene, CDR1 is LNHDA and CDR2 is SQIVND (reference sequence). This CDR3 has 15 residues. The CDR3 coding sequence is TGTGCCAGTAGTATCCGGGCAGGGGGCAGGTATGGCTACACCTTC. Protein: CASSIRAGGRYGYTF.

This sequence joins TRBV3-1 (or the pseudogene TRBV3-2) and TRBJ2-1; D is perhaps TRBD2 (5 bases). The germline gives CDR1 LGHDT, CDR2 YNNKEL (reference sequence). Trimming took 2 bases from V and 7 from J, leaving 18 bases between them. CDR3 size: 16 residues. CDR3 in DNA: TGTGCCAGCAGCCAAATAGGAGCGGCCTTTAAAAATGAGCAGTTCTTC. Residues: CASSQIGAAFKNEQFF.

The V call is TRBV7-8, the J call TRBJ1-2, with D hard to call. V dropped 4 bases and J dropped 5 bases, with 14 bases sitting between them. Germline V gives CDR1 SGHVS, CDR2 FQNEAQ. CDR3 length: 14 amino acids. The CDR3 sequence is CASSSDSGVYGYTF. The CDR3 nucleotides are TGTGCCAGCAGCTCTGATTCCGGGGTGTATGGCTACACCTTC.

The chain carries TRBV30 and TRBJ1-1; no clear D gene. This CDR3 comprises 12 residues. Trimming stripped 1 base from V and 3 bases from J, with 6 bases between. CDR1 and CDR2 from the germline V gene are GTSNPN and SVGIG (reference sequence). CDR3 residues: CAWSADYTEAFF. The CDR3 nucleotides are TGTGCCTGGAGTGCAGATTACACTGAAGCTTTCTTT.

This clone was counted a single time. The sample holds other DNA sequences that translate to the same CDR3. The rearrangement uses TRBV5-4 and TRBJ2-3; D is perhaps TRBD1 (5 bases). This CDR3 spans 13 amino acids. Germline V gene data show CDR1 as SGHNT and CDR2 as YYREEE (reference sequence). Trimming stripped 2 bases from V and 3 bases from J, with 7 bases between. CDR3 residues: CASSLRGTDTQYF. CDR3 nucleotides: TGTGCCAGCAGCTTAAGGGGAACAGATACGCAGTATTTT.

This clone was seen only once. The V gene is TRBV9, the J gene TRBJ1-1; D is unresolved. This CDR3 is built from 13 residues. Germline values: CDR1 SGDLS, CDR2 YYNGEE. Between the trimmed V and J ends, which lost 2 bases and 1 base, there was a span of 6 bases. CDR3 loop: CASSVRGNTEAFF. The CDR3 DNA follows: TGTGCCAGCAGCGTCAGAGGGAACACTGAAGCTTTCTTT.

The chain couples TRBV4-2 to TRBJ2-5; 13 bases agree with TRBD2. Germline assignment: CDR1 LGHNA and CDR2 YNFKEQ. V dropped 5 bases and J dropped 1; count of bases not matched to a gene: 4. The CDR3 runs to 16 residues. CDR3 protein: CASSSRLAGGQETQYF. In nucleotides, the CDR3 is TGTGCCAGCAGCTCGCGACTAGCGGGGGGCCAAGAGACCCAGTACTTC.

CDR3 coding DNA: TGTGCCACCAGCAGGGGAAACGGGAATTATCAGCCCCAGCATTTT. It specifies CATSRGNGNYQPQHF. This chain joins TRBV15 and TRBJ1-5; no reliable D call. The germline V gene has CDR1 LNHNV and CDR2 YYDKDF (reference sequence). CDR3 length: 15 residues. Trimming shortened V by 3 bases and J by 5 bases, and 14 bases separated the two germline ends.

This clone was seen repeatedly, ten times or more. The chain combines TRBV5-1 with TRBJ2-7; 7 bases fit TRBD1. Unmatched junction bases numbered 6, after V lost 3 bases and J lost 0 bases. The CDR3 is 15 amino acids. The germline V gene has CDR1 SGHRS and CDR2 YFSETQ. DNA of the CDR3: TGCGCCAGCAGCTCGCCGTACAGGGGCTCCTACGAGCAGTACTTC. It specifies CASSSPYRGSYEQYF.

About this clone: The sample holds other DNA sequences that translate to the same CDR3. The chain recombines TRBV11-2 with TRBJ1-3; 7 bases map to TRBD1. The CDR3 length is 14 residues. V gave up 6 bases and J gave up 2 bases; unmatched junction bases: 4. Germline-derived CDR1 and CDR2 are SGHAT and FQNNGV. This chain's CDR3 is CASSPDRAGNTIYF. The DNA for the CDR3 is TGTGCCAGCAGTCCCGACAGGGCTGGAAACACCATATATTTT.

This clone has only a few counts. This rearrangement joins TRBV30 to TRBJ1-2, with D perhaps matching TRBD1 (5 bases). CDR3 length: 16 amino acids. V lost 1 base, J lost 2 bases, and 17 bases lay in between. CDR1 and CDR2 from the germline V gene are GTSNPN and SVGIG (reference sequence). Here the CDR3 reads CAWSDQIFGGNYGYTF. In nucleotides, the CDR3 is TGTGCCTGGAGTGATCAAATTTTTGGGGGGAACTATGGCTACACCTTC.

This clone was observed a handful of times. The rearrangement joins TRBV3-1 (or the pseudogene TRBV3-2) to TRBJ2-5; perhaps TRBD1 as D (5 bases). Trimming removed 4 bases at V and 5 bases at J, with 8 bases between. Germline V gives CDR1 LGHDT, CDR2 YNNKEL (reference sequence). This CDR3 is 12 amino acids long. DNA of the CDR3: TGTGCCAGCAGCCCAGGGCTGGAGACCCAGTACTTC. Its protein product is CASSPGLETQYF.

In this sample, this clone turned up a few times. CDR3 amino acids: CASRPTGARRAKNIQYF. The CDR3 DNA reads as TGTGCCAGCAGACCTACAGGGGCGAGAAGGGCCAAAAACATTCAGTACTTC. This chain links TRBV27 with TRBJ2-4; 7 nucleotides align to TRBD1. There are 17 residues in the CDR3. V was pared by 6 bases and J by 1 base, with 12 bases of the junction left unmatched. In germline, CDR1 is MNHEY, CDR2 SMNVEV (reference sequence).

The chain has TRBV6-5 and TRBJ2-6; D is uncertain. CDR3 length: 15 residues. Trimming removed 7 bases at V and 1 base at J, with 11 bases between. In germline, CDR1 is MNHEY, CDR2 SVGAGI. The CDR3 DNA reads as TGTGCCAGCATATACAGTCCTTCTGGGGCCAACGTCCTGACTTTC. Protein product: CASIYSPSGANVLTF.

The rearrangement links TRBV11-2 to TRBJ1-5, with D possibly matching TRBD1 (6 bases). CDR1 and CDR2 from the germline V gene are SGHAT and FQNNGV. The CDR3 contains 12 residues. The V end was cut by 6 bases, the J end by 7 bases, with 10 bases between. CDR3 DNA sequence: TGTGCCAGCAGTCAGGGGCGGCAGCCCCAGCATTTT. This gives the protein CASSQGRQPQHF. Complete variable domain (other parts from reference TRBV11-2 and TRBJ1-5): EAGVAQSPRYKIIEKRQSVAFWCNPISGHATLYWYQQILGQGPKLLIQFQNNGVVDDSQLPKDRFSAERLKGVDSTLKIQPAKLEDSAVYLCASSQGRQPQHFGDGTRLSIL.

In its sample, this clone was seen once. The chain uses TRBV7-2 and TRBJ2-3; 8 nucleotides match TRBD2. The CDR3 is 15 residues long. The germline V gene has CDR1 SGHTA and CDR2 FQGNSA. Unmatched junction bases numbered 9, after V lost 5 bases and J lost 5 bases. CDR3: CASSLQRGPEDTQYF. The CDR3 DNA reads as TGTGCCAGCAGCCTCCAGCGGGGGCCTGAAGATACGCAGTATTTT.

The chain is built from TRBV3-1 (or the pseudogene TRBV3-2) and TRBJ2-1, with D possibly matching TRBD1 (5 bases). V shed 2 bases and J shed 15 bases, with 11 bases lying between them. CDR1 LGHDT and CDR2 YNNKEL come from the germline V gene (reference sequence). The CDR3 length is 11 residues. The CDR3 reads CASSQSTGLFF. Here the CDR3 DNA reads TGTGCCAGCAGCCAAAGCACAGGTCTGTTCTTC.